Described below is a single T cell receptor beta chain sequence and its context. Its antigen remains unidentified. Per the germline V gene, CDR1 is LNHNV and CDR2 is YYDKDF (reference sequence). J lost 2 bases, V lost 8 bases, and 14 bases had no gene match. The CDR3 consists of 17 residues. The data belong to a study of radiation and T cells in renal cell carcinoma. Using immunoSEQ multiplex PCR, the repertoire was profiled, and TCRdb retains in-frame clones only, with some absent. In the table there are more than 14,000 clones, around 62% of which are singletons. This sample's treatment: treatment-naive control, cytoreductive nephrectomy. Study-level results: Sampling covered only about 0.97 g of each tumor.

The sequenced sample was tumor tissue, obtained from a patient whose treatment was nephrectomy without radiotherapy. This chain connects TRBV15 to TRBJ1-2, with TRBD1 identical over 10 bases. This TCR was recovered from a man aged 55 to 69 with renal cell carcinoma. The CDR3 loop is CATQNRDRGNLNYGYTF. The CDR3 coding sequence is TGTGCCACCCAAAACCGGGACAGGGGTAATTTAAACTATGGCTACACCTTC.